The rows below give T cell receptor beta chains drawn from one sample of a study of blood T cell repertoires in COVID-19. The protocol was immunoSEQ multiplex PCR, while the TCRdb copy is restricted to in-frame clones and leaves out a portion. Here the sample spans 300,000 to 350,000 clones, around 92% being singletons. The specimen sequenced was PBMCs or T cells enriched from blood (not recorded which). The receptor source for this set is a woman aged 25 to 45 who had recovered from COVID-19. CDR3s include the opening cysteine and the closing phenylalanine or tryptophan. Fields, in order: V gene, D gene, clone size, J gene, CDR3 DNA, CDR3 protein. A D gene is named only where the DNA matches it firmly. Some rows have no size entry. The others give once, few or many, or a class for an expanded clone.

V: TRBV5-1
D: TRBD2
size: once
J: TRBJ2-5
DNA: TGCGCCAGCAGCTCTTGGTTAGCGGGAGAGGGGGAGACCCAGTACTTC
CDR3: CASSSWLAGEGETQYF

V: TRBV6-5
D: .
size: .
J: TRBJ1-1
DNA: TGTGCCAGCAGTTACCGGGGGGAGGGCACTGAAGCTTTCTTT
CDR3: CASSYRGEGTEAFF

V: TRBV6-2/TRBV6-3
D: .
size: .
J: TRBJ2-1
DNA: TGTGCCAGCAGTTACTCGCGGACTAACCCCAATGAGCAGTTCTTC
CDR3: CASSYSRTNPNEQFF

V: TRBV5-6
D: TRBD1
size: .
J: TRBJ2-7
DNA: TGTGCCAGCAGCTTTGGGGGACAGGGGGACGAGCAGTACTTC
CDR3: CASSFGGQGDEQYF

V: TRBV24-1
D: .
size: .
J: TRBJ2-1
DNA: TGTGCCACCAGTGATTTTGAGGGCGGGGACTCCTCCTACAATGAGCAGTTCTTC
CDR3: CATSDFEGGDSSYNEQFF

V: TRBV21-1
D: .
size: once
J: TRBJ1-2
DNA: TGTGCCAGCATCTACTCCGACAGGACGTACGGCTATGGCTACACCTTC
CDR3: CASIYSDRTYGYGYTF

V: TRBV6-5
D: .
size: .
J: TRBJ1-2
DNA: TGTGCCAGCAGTTACTCGAAAGGGGCCCATGGCTACACCTTC
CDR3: CASSYSKGAHGYTF

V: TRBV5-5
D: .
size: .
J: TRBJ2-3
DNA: TGTGCCAGCAGCTTGCGAGCGGCCATAGGGGATACGCAGTATTTT
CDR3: CASSLRAAIGDTQYF

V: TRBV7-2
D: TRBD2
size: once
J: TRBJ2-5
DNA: TGTGCCAGCAGCTTAGTGTCTAGCGGGAGCCGTGAGACCCAGTACTTC
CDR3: CASSLVSSGSRETQYF

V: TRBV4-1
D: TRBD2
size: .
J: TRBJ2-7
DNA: TGCGCCAGCAGCCAAACTAGCGGGAGCTCCTACGAGCAGTACTTC
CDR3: CASSQTSGSSYEQYF

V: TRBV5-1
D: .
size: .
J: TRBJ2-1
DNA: TGCGCCAGCAGCTCCTCGACAGACTCCTACAATGAGCAGTTCTTC
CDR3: CASSSSTDSYNEQFF

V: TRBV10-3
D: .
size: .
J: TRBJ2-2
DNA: TGTGCCATCAGGGCGGGTGGCACCGGGGAGCTGTTTTTT
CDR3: CAIRAGGTGELFF

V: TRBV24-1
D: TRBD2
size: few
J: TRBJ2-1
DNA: TGTGCCACCAGTAATGTAGGACTAGCGGCGGATGAGCAGTTCTTC
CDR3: CATSNVGLAADEQFF

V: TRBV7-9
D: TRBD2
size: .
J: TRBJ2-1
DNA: TGTGCCAGCAGCTGGACTAGCGGGAGGGGTACGGGCAATGAGCAGTTCTTC
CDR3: CASSWTSGRGTGNEQFF

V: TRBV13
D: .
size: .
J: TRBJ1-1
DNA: TGTGCCAGCAGCTCGACAGTCACTGAAGCTTTCTTT
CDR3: CASSSTVTEAFF

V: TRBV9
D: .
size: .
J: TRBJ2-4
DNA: TGTGCCAGCAGCGTAGTTCCCGGAGAGCCCCTATCTAAAAACATTCAGTACTTC
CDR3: CASSVVPGEPLSKNIQYF